The 32 T cell receptor beta chains listed next were all sequenced from one sample in a study of cytomegalovirus exposure and HLA in healthy donors (TCRdb year 2017). Receptors were amplified or captured by the immunoSEQ multiplex PCR assay. For the multiplex PCR, a mixture combining 60 forward primers for TCR Vbeta segments and 13 reverse primers for TCR Jbeta segments was used. TCRdb took this table from immuneACCESS and kept in-frame rearrangements with V and J called. Such tables lack part of the clones; where checked against another copy, unresolved V genes explain under half of the gap, and the rest is unexplained. The sample yields fewer than 150,000 clones; approximately 80% were counted once. Clones ranked in the top ten supply about 3.8% of the sample. The sample comprised PBMCs. Receptor source: a middle-aged man in good health and CMV-seropositive.

The gene calls are TRBV6-1 and TRBJ1-5; possibly TRBD1 for D (5 bases). V was clipped by 5 bases and J by 8 bases, with 13 bases between them. The CDR3 runs 13 residues. CDR1 and CDR2 from the germline V gene are MNHNS and SASEGT. The CDR3 protein is CASSWGSGEPQHF. Written as DNA, the CDR3 is TGTGCCAGCAGTTGGGGGAGCGGGGAGCCCCAGCATTTT.

The gene calls are TRBV5-1 and TRBJ1-6; unclear D gene. Trimming pared 0 bases from V and 4 bases from J, leaving 14 bases between. This CDR3 region has 17 residues. Germline V CDR1 and CDR2: SGHRS, YFSETQ. CDR3 amino acids: CASSLAAVTGYNSPLHF. The CDR3 bases are TGCGCCAGCAGCTTGGCCGCGGTAACCGGGTATAATTCACCCCTCCACTTT.

This clone was recorded only once. The chain has TRBV5-6 and TRBJ2-7; TRBD2 aligns across 7 bases. J was trimmed by 5 bases and V by 2 bases; bases with no gene match: 7. The CDR3 is made up of 14 amino acids. Per germline, CDR1 SGHDT and CDR2 YYEEEE. CDR3 DNA sequence: TGTGCCAGCAGCTTCGGGGGGAGGGGCGACGAGCAGTACTTC. Its translation: CASSFGGRGDEQYF.

J is TRBJ2-3 and V is TRBV7-9, with unresolved D. Trimming left V 11 bases short and J 3 bases short, with 18 bases between. Per the germline V gene, CDR1 is SEHNR and CDR2 is FQNEAQ (reference sequence). The CDR3 consists of 14 residues. CDR3: CACLRGFGTDTQYF. As DNA, the CDR3 is TGTGCCTGCCTGCGAGGCTTTGGTACAGATACGCAGTATTTT.

This clone has just one count. This sequence joins TRBV18 and TRBJ1-3; D is unclear. V was pared by 4 bases and J by 8 bases, with 12 bases between. Germline CDR1 KGHSH, CDR2 LQKENI. The CDR3 covers 13 residues. CDR3 region: CASSRNPRDTIYF. In DNA, the CDR3 is TGTGCCAGCTCACGGAACCCGAGGGACACCATATATTTT.

The chain uses TRBV30 and TRBJ1-2; TRBD1 agrees at 8 bases. This CDR3 is built from 14 residues. The V and J ends lost 4 bases and 5 bases, in that order; junction bases with no gene match: 9. Per the germline V gene, CDR1 is GTSNPN and CDR2 is SVGIG (reference sequence). CDR3 coding DNA: TGTGCCTGGAATCCAGGGGGCGCTTATTATGGCTACACCTTC. Encoded protein: CAWNPGGAYYGYTF.

The chain joins TRBV6-6 to TRBJ2-1, with 8 bases aligning to TRBD2. Trimming took 0 bases from V and 6 from J; bases not matched to a gene: 1. The CDR3 sequence is 14 residues long. Per the germline V gene, CDR1 is MNHNY and CDR2 is SVGAGI (reference sequence). As DNA, the CDR3 is TGTGCCAGCAGTTACTCGGGACTAGTCAATGAGCAGTTCTTC. Translation gives CASSYSGLVNEQFF.

The chain combines TRBV5-5 with TRBJ1-2; TRBD1 matches 9 bases. Germline CDR1 is SGHKS and CDR2 is YYEKEE (reference sequence). V was pared by 3 bases and J by 8 bases, with 11 bases of the junction left unmatched. This CDR3 region has 15 residues. CDR3 bases: TGTGCCAGCAGCTACACCGGGACAGGGTTACAAGGCTACACCTTC. Protein product: CASSYTGTGLQGYTF. Supplemented by reference TRBV5-5 and TRBJ1-2, the full variable domain reads DAGVTQSPTHLIKTRGQQVTLRCSPISGHKSVSWYQQVLGQGPQFIFQYYEKEERGRGNFPDRFSARQFPNYSSELNVNALLLGDSALYLCASSYTGTGLQGYTFGSGTRLTVV.

The table lists this clone with a count of one. This chain links TRBV18 with TRBJ1-2; D call uncertain. CDR1 KGHSH and CDR2 LQKENI come from the germline V gene. The CDR3 loop spans 13 amino acids. V lost 6 bases and J lost 7, with 15 bases in between. This CDR3 is CASSPGRSSGYTF. CDR3 sequence (DNA): TGTGCCAGCTCCCCGGGGAGGTCTTCTGGCTACACCTTC.

The chain links TRBV7-3 to TRBJ1-2, with 10 bases aligning to TRBD1. Germline loops: CDR1 SGHTA, CDR2 FQGTGA. This CDR3 is 15 amino acids long. Trimming removed 5 bases from V and 10 bases from J; junction bases left unmatched: 13. CDR3 residues: CASSETGTGVVTYTF. CDR3 coding DNA: TGTGCCAGCAGCGAAACCGGGACAGGGGTTGTGACCTACACCTTC.

Points on this clone: An end of the junction does not agree with germline; a read error may underlie this. The chain couples TRBV7-9 to TRBJ2-3, with D unresolved. The CDR3 is made up of 12 amino acids. CDR1 and CDR2 from the germline V gene are SEHNR and FQNEAQ (reference sequence). Here the CDR3 reads CSSSPVTDTQYF. CDR3 bases: TGTTCCAGCAGCCCAGTGACAGATACGCAGTATTTT.

The gene calls are TRBV11-3 and TRBJ2-7; tentatively, D is TRBD1 (6 bases). This CDR3 contains 12 residues. Trimming removed 5 bases at V and 8 bases at J, with 13 bases between. Germline values: CDR1 SGHNT, CDR2 YENEEA. The CDR3 DNA reads as TGTGCCAGCAGCGTCCAACAGGGAAAGCAGTACTTC. Translated: CASSVQQGKQYF.

This chain uses TRBV6-5 with TRBJ2-1; 7 bases are shared with TRBD1. CDR3 length: 15 amino acids. Trimming cost V 5 bases and J 2 bases; bases outside gene matches: 6. The germline CDR1 and CDR2 sequences are MNHEY and SVGAGI. The CDR3, as DNA: TGTGCCAGCAGTCGATACAGGGGAACCTACAATGAGCAGTTCTTC. It specifies CASSRYRGTYNEQFF.

The gene calls are TRBV9 and TRBJ1-2, with 10 bases that match TRBD1. Germline trimming cut 0 bases from V and 0 bases from J; bases unmatched to any gene: 8. The CDR3 spans 18 residues. Germline CDR1 and CDR2: SGDLS and YYNGEE. The DNA of the CDR3 is TGTGCCAGCAGCGTAGGGGGACAGGGGTTTCCCTCTAACTATGGCTACACCTTC. It specifies CASSVGGQGFPSNYGYTF.

The chain is built from TRBV18 and TRBJ1-2, with 8 nucleotides matching TRBD1. The V gene end was trimmed by 3 bases and the J gene end by 6 bases; junction bases not matched to a gene: 6. The CDR3 loop spans 14 amino acids. In germline, CDR1 is KGHSH, CDR2 LQKENI. CDR3 in amino acids: CASSPDRGTDGYTF. The CDR3 DNA sequence: TGTGCCAGCTCACCCGACAGGGGAACTGATGGCTACACCTTC.

The CDR3 here is CASSSGLTGKGWEQYF. The DNA for the CDR3 is TGTGCCAGCAGCTCCGGACTGACAGGGAAAGGGTGGGAGCAGTACTTC. V and J are TRBV7-9 and TRBJ2-7; TRBD1 matches 7 bases. The V segment lost 4 bases and the J segment 7 bases; nucleotides outside the gene matches: 16. This CDR3 spans 16 amino acids. Per germline, CDR1 SEHNR and CDR2 FQNEAQ (reference sequence).

This rearrangement joins TRBV7-3 to TRBJ2-2; 9 nucleotides align to TRBD1. CDR3 size: 15 residues. V shed 4 bases and J 5 bases; nucleotides not matched to a gene: 5. The germline V gene encodes CDR1 SGHTA and CDR2 FQGTGA. The CDR3 region is CASSSTGGRTGELFF. The CDR3 DNA follows: TGTGCCAGCAGCTCTACAGGGGGCAGAACCGGGGAGCTGTTTTTT.

The CDR3 sequence: CASSFRLAGGEQYF. Here the CDR3 DNA reads TGTGCCAGCAGCTTCCGACTAGCGGGAGGCGAGCAGTACTTC. V and J are TRBV7-2 and TRBJ2-7; 13 positions agree with TRBD2. This CDR3 has 14 residues. Germline V lookup: CDR1 SGHTA, CDR2 FQGNSA. Trimming took 3 bases from V and 6 from J; bases not matched to a gene: 2.

Only one count was recorded for this clone. This chain joins TRBV2 and TRBJ2-2; 10 bases are shared with TRBD1. Germline lookup yields CDR1 SNHLY and CDR2 FYNNEI. The CDR3 totals 14 residues. V lost 6 bases and J lost 7; bases outside the gene matches: 5. The CDR3 reads CASSRQGAGGELFF. The CDR3 coding sequence is TGTGCCAGCAGCCGACAGGGGGCGGGCGGGGAGCTGTTTTTT. The full variable domain, completed using reference TRBV2 and TRBJ2-2, is EPEVTQTPSHQVTQMGQEVILRCVPISNHLYFYWYRQILGQKVEFLVSFYNNEISEKSEIFDDQFSVERPDGSNFTLKIRSTKLEDSAMYFCASSRQGAGGELFFGEGSRLTVL.

The CDR3 region has the DNA TGCGCCAGCAGTGGAGATGGCGGGGCCAACGTCCTGACTTTC. Its translation: CASSGDGGANVLTF. V gene TRBV5-1 combines with J gene TRBJ2-6; D unclear. V was shortened by 5 bases and J by 4 bases, with 10 bases between the two germline ends. Germline CDR1 SGHRS, CDR2 YFSETQ. The CDR3 has 14 amino acids.

The chain couples TRBV19 to TRBJ1-4; the D is unclear. Trimming took 3 bases from V and 7 from J, leaving 9 bases between them. In germline, CDR1 is LNHDA, CDR2 SQIVND (reference sequence). This CDR3 is built from 13 residues. The CDR3 loop is CASSMGILEKLFF. The CDR3 region has the DNA TGTGCCAGTAGTATGGGCATTCTTGAAAAACTGTTTTTT. The variable domain in full, completed from reference TRBV19 and TRBJ1-4, reads DGGITQSPKYLFRKEGQNVTLSCEQNLNHDAMYWYRQDPGQGLRLIYYSQIVNDFQKGDIAEGYSVSREKKESFPLTVTSAQKNPTAFYLCASSMGILEKLFFGSGTQLSVL.

The V call is TRBV4-1, the J call TRBJ1-5; no reliable D call. This CDR3 is built from 14 residues. Deletions cut 1 base from V and 7 bases from J, with 11 bases between. CDR1 and CDR2 (germline): MGHRA, YSYEKL. CDR3 sequence reads: CASSQVIGMQPQHF. The CDR3, as DNA: TGCGCCAGCAGCCAAGTAATCGGGATGCAGCCCCAGCATTTT.

The CDR3 spells CAISGRQGEGYGYTF. CDR3 nucleotides: TGTGCCATCAGTGGGCGACAGGGAGAAGGCTATGGCTACACCTTC. This chain connects TRBV10-3 to TRBJ1-2; the match to TRBD1 covers 7 bases. This CDR3 comprises 15 residues. V was pared by 4 bases and J by 4 bases, with 9 bases of the junction left unmatched. Germline CDR1 is ENHRY and CDR2 is SYGVKD.

This rearrangement joins TRBV7-3 to TRBJ2-5; TRBD2 aligns across 7 bases. Germline CDR1 and CDR2: SGHTA and FQGTGA. J lost 4 bases, V lost 1 base, and 9 bases had no gene match. CDR3 size: 16 residues. The DNA of the CDR3 is TGTGCCAGCAGCTTAAGTCCGCGGGAGAAGGGAGAGACCCAGTACTTC. Translated, it gives CASSLSPREKGETQYF.

The DNA for the CDR3 is TGTGCCAGCAGTACACCGGGACAGGGACTCTATGGCTACACCTTC. It translates to CASSTPGQGLYGYTF. The rearrangement joins TRBV6-1 to TRBJ1-2, with TRBD1 identical over 9 bases. V shed 5 bases, J shed 4 bases, and the junction held 8 bases outside the gene matches. This CDR3 contains 15 residues. The V gene's germline CDR1 is MNHNS and CDR2 SASEGT.

The gene calls are TRBV4-3 and TRBJ2-2; 10 bases match TRBD2. V lost 1 base, J lost 3 bases, and 8 bases stayed unmatched. This CDR3 has 18 amino acids. Germline values: CDR1 LGHNA, CDR2 YSLEER. CDR3 in amino acids: CASSQGWASGGHTGELFF. CDR3 nucleotide sequence: TGCGCCAGCAGCCAAGGGTGGGCTAGCGGGGGCCACACCGGGGAGCTGTTTTTT.

The genes are TRBV12-5 and TRBJ2-1; 9 bases align to TRBD2. Germline V gene sequence: CDR1 LGHNT, CDR2 FRNRAP. J lost 7 bases, V lost 5 bases, and 9 bases had no gene match. There are 15 residues in the CDR3. CDR3 sequence reads: CASGAAGGWANEQFF. In DNA form, the CDR3 reads TGTGCTAGTGGTGCTGCGGGAGGGTGGGCAAATGAGCAGTTCTTC.

V gene TRBV5-1 combines with J gene TRBJ1-2; TRBD1 aligns across 7 bases. This CDR3 region has 14 residues. Unmatched junction bases numbered 8, after V lost 3 bases and J lost 6 bases. Germline CDR1 reads SGHRS; CDR2 reads YFSETQ. DNA for the CDR3: TGCGCCAGCAGCTATTCGGACAGGACCGATGGCTACACCTTC. This encodes CASSYSDRTDGYTF.

The chain employs TRBV5-1 and TRBJ2-2; perhaps TRBD2 as D (6 bases). CDR1 is SGHRS, CDR2 YFSETQ, per germline. CDR3 size: 15 residues. V lost 0 bases and J 6 bases, leaving 12 bases between the germline ends. In DNA, the CDR3 is TGCGCCAGCAGCTTGGATGGGGCTAGCGCCGGGGAGCTGTTTTTT. Protein sequence: CASSLDGASAGELFF.

The V gene is TRBV30, the J gene TRBJ1-2; a possible D gene is TRBD1 (6 bases). The CDR3 has 14 residues. The ends were cut back, 0 bases at V and 6 bases at J, with 14 bases in the middle. Germline CDR1 GTSNPN, CDR2 SVGIG (reference sequence). The CDR3 DNA reads as TGTGCCTGGAGTGTACCCTTGGACAGTCATGGCTACACCTTC. Its protein product is CAWSVPLDSHGYTF.

The chain combines TRBV7-3 with TRBJ2-2, with 7 bases that match TRBD1. V shed 5 bases and J 6 bases; nucleotides not matched to a gene: 9. CDR3 length: 15 residues. Germline CDR1 is SGHTA and CDR2 is FQGTGA. CDR3 bases: TGTGCCAGCAGCCCCCCGACAGGGTCCCCCGGGGAGCTGTTTTTT. Its protein is CASSPPTGSPGELFF.

The CDR3 spells CASSMTGQGNTIYF. For the CDR3, the DNA is TGTGCCAGCAGTATGACGGGACAGGGTAACACCATATATTTT. The V gene is TRBV27, the J gene TRBJ1-3, with 9 bases identical to TRBD1. The germline CDR1 and CDR2 sequences are MNHEY and SMNVEV (reference sequence). The CDR3 has 14 amino acids. After removal of 5 bases from V and 7 bases from J, the junction contained 6 bases not matched to a gene.